This TCR beta chain comes out of a study of blood T cell repertoires in COVID-19. The table came from immunoSEQ multiplex PCR; TCRdb's copy has only in-frame clones and leaves some out. The data show 250,000 or so clones, approximately 86% seen once. Only a few counts were recorded for this clone. The germline CDR1 and CDR2 sequences are LNHDA and SQIVND (reference sequence). V lost 4 bases, J lost 7 bases, and 4 bases stayed unmatched. The CDR3 covers 13 residues. Sequenced input: peripheral blood. The rearrangement uses TRBV19 and TRBJ2-1, with 7 nucleotides matching TRBD1. This TCR came from a man aged 30 to 39 with active or convalescent COVID-19. The CDR3 DNA reads as TGTGCCAGTAGTAGACCACAGGGGAATGAGCAGTTCTTC. It yields the protein CASSRPQGNEQFF. Combining the CDR3 with reference TRBV19 and TRBJ2-1 gives the whole variable domain DGGITQSPKYLFRKEGQNVTLSCEQNLNHDAMYWYRQDPGQGLRLIYYSQIVNDFQKGDIAEGYSVSREKKESFPLTVTSAQKNPTAFYLCASSRPQGNEQFFGPGTRLTVL.